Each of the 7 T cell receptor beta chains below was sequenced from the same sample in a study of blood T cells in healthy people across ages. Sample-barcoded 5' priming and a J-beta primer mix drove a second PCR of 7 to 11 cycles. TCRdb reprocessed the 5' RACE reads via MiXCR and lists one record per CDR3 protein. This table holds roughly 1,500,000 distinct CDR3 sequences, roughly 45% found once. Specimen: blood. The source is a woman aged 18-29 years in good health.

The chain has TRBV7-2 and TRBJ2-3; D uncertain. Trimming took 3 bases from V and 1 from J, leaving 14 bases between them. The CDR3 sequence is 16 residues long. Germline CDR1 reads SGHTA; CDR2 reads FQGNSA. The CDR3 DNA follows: TGTGCCAGCAGCTTGGGCTTGGGGATCCGCACAGATACGCAGTATTTT. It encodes CASSLGLGIRTDTQYF.

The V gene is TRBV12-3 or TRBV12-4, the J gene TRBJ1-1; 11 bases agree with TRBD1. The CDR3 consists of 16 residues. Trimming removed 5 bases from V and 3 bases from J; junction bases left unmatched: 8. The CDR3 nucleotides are TGTGCCAGCAGTCGAGGACAGGGGGCGGGGGACACTGAAGCTTTCTTT. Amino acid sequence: CASSRGQGAGDTEAFF.

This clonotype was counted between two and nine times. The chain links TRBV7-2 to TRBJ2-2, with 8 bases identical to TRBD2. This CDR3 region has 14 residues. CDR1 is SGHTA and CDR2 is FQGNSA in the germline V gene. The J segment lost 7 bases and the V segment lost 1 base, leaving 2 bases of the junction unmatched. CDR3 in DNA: TGTGCCAGCAGCTTAGACAGCGGGGGCGGGGAGCTGTTTTTT. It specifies CASSLDSGGGELFF.

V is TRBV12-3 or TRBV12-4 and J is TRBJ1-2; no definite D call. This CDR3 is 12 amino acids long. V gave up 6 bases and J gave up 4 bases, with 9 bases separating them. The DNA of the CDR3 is TGTGCCAGCAGCCCCAATGCCTATGGCTACACCTTC. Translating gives CASSPNAYGYTF.

The CDR3 loop is CASRGYLDATQYF. For the CDR3, the DNA is TGTGCCAGCAGGGGTTACCTCGACGCGACCCAGTACTTC. This chain connects TRBV28 to TRBJ2-7, with D unresolved. The J call may be in error: the DNA end matches TRBJ2-5 better. The CDR3 is 13 residues long. Germline loops: CDR1 MDHEN, CDR2 SYDVKM.

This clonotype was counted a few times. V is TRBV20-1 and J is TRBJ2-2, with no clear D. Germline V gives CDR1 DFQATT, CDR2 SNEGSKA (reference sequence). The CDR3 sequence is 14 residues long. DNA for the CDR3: TGCAGCGCAGCCATTCCGGGCAACACCGGGGAGCTGTTTTTT. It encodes CSAAIPGNTGELFF.

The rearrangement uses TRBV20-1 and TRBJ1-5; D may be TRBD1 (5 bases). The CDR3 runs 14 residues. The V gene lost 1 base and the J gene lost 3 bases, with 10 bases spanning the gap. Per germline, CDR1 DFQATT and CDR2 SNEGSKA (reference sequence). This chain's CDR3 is CSARGREFNQPQHF. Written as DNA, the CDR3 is TGCAGTGCTAGAGGCAGGGAATTCAATCAGCCCCAGCATTTT.